This TCR beta chain was sequenced during a study of human CD8 memory T cell subsets. Study-level points and caveats: Precursor exhausted T cells appeared less diverse than stem-like memory T cells according to Chao1 estimates.

The CDR3 is 13 residues long. Germline CDR1 SQVTM, CDR2 ANQGSEA. As to this clonotype: Its target is unknown.

Exhausted-like traits marked the TPEX cells, which were CCR7+ PD-1+ TIGIT+ early memory CD8+ T cells. The PBMC were obtained by density gradient separation from buffy coats of healthy donors. Duplicate roughly 140,000-cell vials of sorted CD8+ T cells per subset supplied the RNA. Libraries of TCR beta chains were produced by 5' RACE (UMI-labeled). After re-calling the 5' RACE reads, TCRdb lists one entry per CDR3 protein, DNA absent. The listing records thousands of distinct CDR3 sequences. The sequence was obtained from a human donor in good health. The rearrangement joins TRBV29-1 to TRBJ2-5; as DNA is missing, the TRBD1 call by TCRdb cannot be tested. Sequencing input: CD8+ T cells from PBMCs. The CDR3 spells CSVEANRIETQYF.